This TCR beta chain was observed in a study of blood T cell repertoires in COVID-19. Study overall: Sample material is recorded as cDNA or gDNA derived from T cells, B-cell-depleted T cells, or PBMCs.

Profiling relied on immunoSEQ multiplex PCR, and the TCRdb table lists in-frame clones only, not all of them. This table holds 95,000 to 100,000 clones, about 91% found once. CDR1 is MDHEN and CDR2 is SYDVKM in the germline V gene. V shed 4 bases and J 7 bases; nucleotides not matched to a gene: 10. The CDR3 runs to 16 residues. The rearrangement joins TRBV28 to TRBJ1-4, with 9 bases identical to TRBD1. The sequenced material came from peripheral blood. The clonotype originates from a man aged 45-65 years with acute or convalescent COVID-19. The CDR3 coding sequence is TGTGCCAGCAGTTCAAATCCGGGACAGGGCATTGAAAAACTGTTTTTT. Protein: CASSSNPGQGIEKLFF.